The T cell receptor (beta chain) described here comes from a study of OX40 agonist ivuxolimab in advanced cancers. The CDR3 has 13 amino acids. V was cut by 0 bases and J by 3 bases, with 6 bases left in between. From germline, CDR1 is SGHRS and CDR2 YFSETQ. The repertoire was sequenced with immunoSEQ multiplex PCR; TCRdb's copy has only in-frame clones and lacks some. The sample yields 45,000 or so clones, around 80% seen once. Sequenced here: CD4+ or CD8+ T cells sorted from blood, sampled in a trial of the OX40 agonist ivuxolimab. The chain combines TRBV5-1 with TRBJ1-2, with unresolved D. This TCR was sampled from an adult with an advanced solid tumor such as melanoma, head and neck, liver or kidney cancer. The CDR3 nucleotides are TGCGCCAGCAGCTTGGGAGAGGACTATGGCTACACCTTC. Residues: CASSLGEDYGYTF.